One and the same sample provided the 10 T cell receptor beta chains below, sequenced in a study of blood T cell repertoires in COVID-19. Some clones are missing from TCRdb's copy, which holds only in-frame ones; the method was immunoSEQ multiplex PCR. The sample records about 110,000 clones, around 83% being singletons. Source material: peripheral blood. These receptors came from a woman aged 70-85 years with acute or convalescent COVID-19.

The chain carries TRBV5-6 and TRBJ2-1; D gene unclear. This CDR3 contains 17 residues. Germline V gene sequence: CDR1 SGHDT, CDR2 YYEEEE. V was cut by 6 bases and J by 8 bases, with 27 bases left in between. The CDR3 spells CASTLRVGLESRYEQFF. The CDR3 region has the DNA TGTGCCAGCACCCTCCGAGTTGGTTTGGAGTCCCGCTATGAGCAGTTCTTC.

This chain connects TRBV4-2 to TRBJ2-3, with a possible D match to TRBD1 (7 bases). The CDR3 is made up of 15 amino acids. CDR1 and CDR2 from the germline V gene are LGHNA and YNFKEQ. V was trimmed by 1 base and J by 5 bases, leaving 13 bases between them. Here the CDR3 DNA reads TGTGCCAGCAGCCAAGCTGGAGGGGGCGGAGATACGCAGTATTTT. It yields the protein CASSQAGGGGDTQYF.

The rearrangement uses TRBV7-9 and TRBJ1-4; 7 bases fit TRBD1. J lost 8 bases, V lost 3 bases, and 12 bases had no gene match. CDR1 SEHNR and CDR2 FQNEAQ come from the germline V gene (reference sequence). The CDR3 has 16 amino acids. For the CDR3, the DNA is TGTGCCAGCAGCTTCCCACTAAGACCGGACAGGGAAAAACTGTTTTTT. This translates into CASSFPLRPDREKLFF. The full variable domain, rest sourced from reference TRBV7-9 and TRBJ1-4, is DTGVSQNPRHKITKRGQNVTFRCDPISEHNRLYWYRQTLGQGPEFLTYFQNEAQLEKSRLLSDRFSAERPKGSFSTLEIQRTEQGDSAMYLCASSFPLRPDREKLFFGSGTQLSVL.

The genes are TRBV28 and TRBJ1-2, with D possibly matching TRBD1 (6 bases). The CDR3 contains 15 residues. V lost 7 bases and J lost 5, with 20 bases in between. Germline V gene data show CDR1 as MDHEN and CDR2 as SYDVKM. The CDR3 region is CASTLGTRPWYGYTF. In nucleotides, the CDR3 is TGTGCCAGCACCCTAGGGACACGCCCTTGGTATGGCTACACCTTC.

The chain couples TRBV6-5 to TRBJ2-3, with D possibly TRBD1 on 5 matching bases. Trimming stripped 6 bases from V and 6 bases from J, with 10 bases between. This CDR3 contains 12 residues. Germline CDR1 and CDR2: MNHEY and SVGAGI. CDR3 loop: CASSSPGDTQYF. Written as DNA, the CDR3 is TGTGCCAGCAGCTCCCCAGGGGATACGCAGTATTTT.

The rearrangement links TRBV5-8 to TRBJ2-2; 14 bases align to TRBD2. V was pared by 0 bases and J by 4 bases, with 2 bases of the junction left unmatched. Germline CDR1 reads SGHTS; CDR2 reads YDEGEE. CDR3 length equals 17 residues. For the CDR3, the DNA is TGTGCCAGCAGCTTGGCCGGGACTAGCGGGGGCACCGGGGAGCTGTTTTTT. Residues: CASSLAGTSGGTGELFF.

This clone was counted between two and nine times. The CDR3 spells CASSFGGRLDYGYTF. The CDR3 region has the DNA TGTGCCAGCAGTTTCGGGGGGCGCCTAGACTATGGCTACACCTTC. J is TRBJ1-2 and V is TRBV28; D perhaps matches TRBD1 (6 bases). Between the trimmed V and J ends, which lost 3 bases and 3 bases, there was a span of 14 bases. The CDR3 contains 15 residues. Germline V gives CDR1 MDHEN, CDR2 SYDVKM.

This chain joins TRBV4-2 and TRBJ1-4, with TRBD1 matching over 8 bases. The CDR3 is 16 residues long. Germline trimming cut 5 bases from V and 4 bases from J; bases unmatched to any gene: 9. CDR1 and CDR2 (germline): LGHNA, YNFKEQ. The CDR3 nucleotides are TGTGCCAGCAGCACCCCGGACAGGGCGATTAATGAAAAACTGTTTTTT. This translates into CASSTPDRAINEKLFF.

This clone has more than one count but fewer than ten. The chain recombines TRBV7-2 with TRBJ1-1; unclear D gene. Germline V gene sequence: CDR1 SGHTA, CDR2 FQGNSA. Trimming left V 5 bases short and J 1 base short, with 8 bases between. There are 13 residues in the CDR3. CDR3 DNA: TGTGCCAGCAGCCTCCGGGAGAACACTGAAGCTTTCTTT. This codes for CASSLRENTEAFF.

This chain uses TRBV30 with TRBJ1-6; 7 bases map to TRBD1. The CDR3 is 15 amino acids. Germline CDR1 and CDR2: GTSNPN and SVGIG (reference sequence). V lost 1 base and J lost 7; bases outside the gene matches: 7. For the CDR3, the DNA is TGTGCCTGGAGTGACAGGGGATATAGGAATTCACCCCTCCACTTT. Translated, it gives CAWSDRGYRNSPLHF. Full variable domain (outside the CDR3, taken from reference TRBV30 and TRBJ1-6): SQTIHQWPATLVQPVGSPLSLECTVEGTSNPNLYWYRQAAGRGLQLLFYSVGIGQISSEVPQNLSASRPQDRQFILSSKKLLLSDSGFYLCAWSDRGYRNSPLHFGNGTRLTVT.